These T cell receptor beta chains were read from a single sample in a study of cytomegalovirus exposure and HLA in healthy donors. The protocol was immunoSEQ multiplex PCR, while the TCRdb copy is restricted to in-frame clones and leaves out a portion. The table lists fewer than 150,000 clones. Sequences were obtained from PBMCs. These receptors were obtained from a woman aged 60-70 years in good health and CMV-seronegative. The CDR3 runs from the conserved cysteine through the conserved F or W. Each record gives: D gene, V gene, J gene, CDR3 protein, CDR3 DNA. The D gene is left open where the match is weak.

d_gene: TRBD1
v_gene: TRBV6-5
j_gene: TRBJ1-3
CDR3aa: CASSSGTGVGNTIYF
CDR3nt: TGTGCCAGCAGTTCCGGGACAGGGGTCGGGAACACCATATATTTT

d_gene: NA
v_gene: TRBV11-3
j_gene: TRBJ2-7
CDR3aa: CASSWGGTGAGEQYF
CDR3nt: TGTGCCAGCAGCTGGGGAGGCACAGGGGCGGGGGAGCAGTACTTC

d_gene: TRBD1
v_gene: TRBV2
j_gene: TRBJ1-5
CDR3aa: CASSTQGGNQPQHF
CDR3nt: TGTGCCAGCAGTACACAGGGGGGCAATCAGCCCCAGCATTTT

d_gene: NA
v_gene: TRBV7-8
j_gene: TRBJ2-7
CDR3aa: CASSLARGGGPYEQYF
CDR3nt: TGTGCCAGCAGCTTAGCGCGTGGCGGGGGCCCCTACGAGCAGTACTTC

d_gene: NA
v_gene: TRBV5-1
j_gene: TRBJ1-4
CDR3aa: CASSFTGSNEKLFF
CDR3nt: TGCGCCAGCAGCTTCACAGGGTCTAATGAAAAACTGTTTTTT

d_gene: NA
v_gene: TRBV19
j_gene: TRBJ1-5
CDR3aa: CASASRDTNQPQRF
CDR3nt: TGTGCCAGTGCCTCCCGGGACACTAATCAGCCCCAGCGTTTT

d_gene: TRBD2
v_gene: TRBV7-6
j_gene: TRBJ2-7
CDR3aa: CASSRSGTGAYEQYF
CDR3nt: TGTGCCAGCAGCCGAAGCGGGACTGGGGCTTACGAGCAGTACTTC

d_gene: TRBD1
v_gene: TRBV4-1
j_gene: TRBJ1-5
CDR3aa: CASSLKTTGTGDQPQHF
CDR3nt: TGCGCCAGCAGCCTTAAAACTACCGGGACAGGTGACCAGCCCCAGCATTTT

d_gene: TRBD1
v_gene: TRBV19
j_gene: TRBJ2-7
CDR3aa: CASSTRQGGYEQYF
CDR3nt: TGTGCCAGTAGTACGAGACAGGGTGGCTACGAGCAGTACTTC

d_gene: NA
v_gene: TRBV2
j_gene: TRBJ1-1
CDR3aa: CASSEALQWGTGMNTEAFF
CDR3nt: TGTGCCAGCAGTGAAGCATTACAGTGGGGCACGGGCATGAACACTGAAGCTTTCTTT

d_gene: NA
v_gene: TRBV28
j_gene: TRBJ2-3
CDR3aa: CASSLSPSGDTQYF
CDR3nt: TGTGCCAGCAGTTTAAGCCCTAGTGGAGATACGCAGTATTTT